This T cell receptor (beta chain) was documented in a study of regulatory T cells in long-lasting Graves disease. General study points: Persistent patients had a count of shared public clonotypes (under 3,000) that exceeded that of new patients (approximately 920). Under persistent disease, TRBV28, TRBJ1-2 and TRBJ2-5 were used preferentially.

V lost 4 bases and J lost 0, with 11 bases in between. The germline gives CDR1 ENHRY, CDR2 SYGVKD. This CDR3 spans 15 amino acids. Investigators prepared the TCR beta libraries by applying iRepertoire HTBI primers and Arm-PCR of CDR3 regions. Using its own MiXCR run on the multiplex PCR reads, TCRdb lists one record per CDR3 protein. The table records around 450,000 distinct CDR3 sequences, more than 12% of them present only once. This clonotype was seen a handful of times. As yet, its antigen is unknown. The time point was: newly diagnosed GD, antithyroid drugs for less than 3 months. PBMC-derived RNA was used for the TCR library. This sample was shared with a second study, whose subject was T cells in Graves' hyperthyroidism and ophthalmopathy.

The receptor's source is a woman in her thirties with Graves disease. The material sequenced was peripheral blood mononuclear cells (PBMCs), taken at new diagnosis, from a patient treated with antithyroid drugs. J is TRBJ2-3 and V is TRBV10-3; unclear D gene. CDR3 sequence: CAISGFGTSTDTQYF. CDR3 nucleotide sequence: TGTGCCATCAGTGGATTTGGTACTAGCACAGATACGCAGTATTTT.